This TCR beta chain was sequenced during a study of T cell responses to AZD1222 COVID-19 vaccine. Notes on the study in general: It should be noted that donors were predominantly white British and more often female, and clonal diversity was possibly underestimated.

As for this clone: The antigen is not known.

The CDR3 has 15 amino acids. V lost 5 bases, J lost 2 bases, and 6 bases stayed unmatched. Per germline, CDR1 SGHTA and CDR2 FQGNSA. The repertoire was sequenced with immunoSEQ multiplex PCR; TCRdb's copy has only in-frame clones and lacks some. The sample carries 90,000 to 130,000 clones, just over 85% recorded once. Specimen: peripheral blood, collected on day 0 of AZD1222 vaccination. This receptor was obtained from an adult in good health. V is TRBV7-2 and J is TRBJ2-3; 8 bases align to TRBD2. The CDR3 DNA reads TGTGCCAGCAGCCGCAGCGGGGGCAACACAGATACGCAGTATTTT. As protein: CASSRSGGNTDTQYF.